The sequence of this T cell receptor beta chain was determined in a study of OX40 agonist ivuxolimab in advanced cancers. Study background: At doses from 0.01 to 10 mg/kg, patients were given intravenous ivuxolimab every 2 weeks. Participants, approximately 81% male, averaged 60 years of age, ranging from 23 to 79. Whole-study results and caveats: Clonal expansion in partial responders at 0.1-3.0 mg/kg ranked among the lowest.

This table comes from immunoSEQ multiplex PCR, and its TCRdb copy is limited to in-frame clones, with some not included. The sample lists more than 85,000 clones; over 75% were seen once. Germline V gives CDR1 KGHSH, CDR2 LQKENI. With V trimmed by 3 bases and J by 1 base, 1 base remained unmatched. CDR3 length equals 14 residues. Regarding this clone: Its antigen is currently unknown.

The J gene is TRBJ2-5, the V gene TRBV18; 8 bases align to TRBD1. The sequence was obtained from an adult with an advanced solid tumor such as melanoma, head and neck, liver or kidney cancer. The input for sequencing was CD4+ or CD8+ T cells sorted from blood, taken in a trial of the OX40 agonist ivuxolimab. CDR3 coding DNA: TGTGCCAGCTCACCGGACAGGGTCCAAGAGACCCAGTACTTC. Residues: CASSPDRVQETQYF.